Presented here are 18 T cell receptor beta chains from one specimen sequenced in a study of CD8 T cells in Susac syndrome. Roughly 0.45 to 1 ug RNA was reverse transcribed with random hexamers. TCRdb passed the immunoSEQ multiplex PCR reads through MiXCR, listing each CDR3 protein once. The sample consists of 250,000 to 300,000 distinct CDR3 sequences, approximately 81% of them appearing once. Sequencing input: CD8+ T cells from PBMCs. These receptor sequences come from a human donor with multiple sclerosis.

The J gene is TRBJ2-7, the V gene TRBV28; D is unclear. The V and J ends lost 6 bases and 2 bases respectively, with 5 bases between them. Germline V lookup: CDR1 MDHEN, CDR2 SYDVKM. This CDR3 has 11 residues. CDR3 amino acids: CASRQTYEQYF. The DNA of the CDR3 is TGTGCCAGCAGACAGACCTACGAGCAGTACTTC.

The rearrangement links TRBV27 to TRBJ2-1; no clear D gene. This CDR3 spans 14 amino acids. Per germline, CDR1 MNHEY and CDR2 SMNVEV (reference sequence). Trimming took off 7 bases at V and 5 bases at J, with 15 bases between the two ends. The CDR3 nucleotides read TGTGCCAGCACCTCCCCGAGTACAGACAATGAGCAGTTCTTC. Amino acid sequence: CASTSPSTDNEQFF.

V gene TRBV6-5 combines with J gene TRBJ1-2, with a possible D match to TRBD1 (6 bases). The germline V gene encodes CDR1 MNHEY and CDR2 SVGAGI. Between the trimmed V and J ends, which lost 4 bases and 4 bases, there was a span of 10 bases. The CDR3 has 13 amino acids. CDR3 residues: CASSFTGPYGYTF. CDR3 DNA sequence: TGTGCCAGCAGTTTTACAGGGCCCTATGGCTACACCTTC.

The CDR3 loop is CASSITNSRTDTQYF. In DNA form, the CDR3 reads TGTGCCAGCAGTATCACCAATTCTCGCACAGATACGCAGTATTTT. The V call is TRBV27, the J call TRBJ2-3; no clear D. Germline V lookup: CDR1 MNHEY, CDR2 SMNVEV (reference sequence). There are 15 residues in the CDR3. The germline V and J ends were trimmed by 5 bases and 1 base, with 13 bases remaining between them.

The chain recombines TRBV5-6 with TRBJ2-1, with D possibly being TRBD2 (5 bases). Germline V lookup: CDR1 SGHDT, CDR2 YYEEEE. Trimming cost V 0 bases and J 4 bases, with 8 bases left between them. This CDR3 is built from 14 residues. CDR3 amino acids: CASSLERLYNEQFF. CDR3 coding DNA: TGTGCCAGCAGCTTGGAGCGGCTATACAATGAGCAGTTCTTC.

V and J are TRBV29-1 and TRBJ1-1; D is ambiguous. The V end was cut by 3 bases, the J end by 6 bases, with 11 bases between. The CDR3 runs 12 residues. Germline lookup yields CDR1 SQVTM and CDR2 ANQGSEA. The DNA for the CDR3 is TGCAGCGTTGATTCTCGGGAGGCTGAAGCTTTCTTT. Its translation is CSVDSREAEAFF.

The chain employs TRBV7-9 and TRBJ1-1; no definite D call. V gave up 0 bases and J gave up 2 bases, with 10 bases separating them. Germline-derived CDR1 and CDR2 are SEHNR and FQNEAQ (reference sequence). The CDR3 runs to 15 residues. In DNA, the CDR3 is TGTGCCAGCAGCTTAGCCGGCAGAAGTAACACTGAAGCTTTCTTT. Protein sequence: CASSLAGRSNTEAFF.

CDR3 DNA sequence: TGCAGTGCTAGAGCCCGGGATAGCGGGAGGCCGACTAGGGGGAATACGCAGTATTTT. Amino acids: CSARARDSGRPTRGNTQYF. The chain employs TRBV20-1 and TRBJ2-3; 10 nucleotides align to TRBD2. CDR3 size: 19 residues. The germline CDR1 and CDR2 sequences are DFQATT and SNEGSKA (reference sequence). J gave up 7 bases and V 1 base, and 20 bases lay outside the gene matches.

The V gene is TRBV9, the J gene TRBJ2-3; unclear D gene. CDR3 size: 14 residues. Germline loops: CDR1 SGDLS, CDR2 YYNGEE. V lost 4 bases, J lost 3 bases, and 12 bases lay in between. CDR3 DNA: TGTGCCAGCAGCTCATCCCCAAGGACAGATACGCAGTATTTT. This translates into CASSSSPRTDTQYF.

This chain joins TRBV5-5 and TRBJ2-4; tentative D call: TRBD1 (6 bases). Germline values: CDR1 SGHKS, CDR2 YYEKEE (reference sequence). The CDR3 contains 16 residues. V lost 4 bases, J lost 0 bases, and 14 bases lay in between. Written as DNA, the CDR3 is TGTGCCAGCAGCCCGGGACACATCCTAGCCAAAAACATTCAGTACTTC. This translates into CASSPGHILAKNIQYF.

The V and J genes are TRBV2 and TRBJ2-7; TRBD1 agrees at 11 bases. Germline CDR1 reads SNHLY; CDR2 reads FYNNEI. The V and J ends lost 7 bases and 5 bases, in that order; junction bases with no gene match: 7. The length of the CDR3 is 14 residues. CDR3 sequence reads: CASKGWGQGDEQYF. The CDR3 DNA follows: TGTGCCAGCAAAGGATGGGGACAGGGGGACGAGCAGTACTTC.

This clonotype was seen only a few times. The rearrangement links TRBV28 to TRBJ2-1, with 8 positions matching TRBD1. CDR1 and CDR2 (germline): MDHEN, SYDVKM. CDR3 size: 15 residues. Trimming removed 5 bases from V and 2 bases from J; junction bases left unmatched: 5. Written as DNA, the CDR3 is TGTGCCAGCAGTCTCGACAGGGGTCCCTACAATGAGCAGTTCTTC. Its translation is CASSLDRGPYNEQFF.

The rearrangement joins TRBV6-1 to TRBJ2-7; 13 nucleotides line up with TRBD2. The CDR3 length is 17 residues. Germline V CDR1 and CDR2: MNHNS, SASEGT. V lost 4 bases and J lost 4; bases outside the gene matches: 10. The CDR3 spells CASSVPGLAGLRYEQYF. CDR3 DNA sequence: TGTGCCAGCAGTGTTCCGGGACTAGCGGGACTAAGGTACGAGCAGTACTTC.

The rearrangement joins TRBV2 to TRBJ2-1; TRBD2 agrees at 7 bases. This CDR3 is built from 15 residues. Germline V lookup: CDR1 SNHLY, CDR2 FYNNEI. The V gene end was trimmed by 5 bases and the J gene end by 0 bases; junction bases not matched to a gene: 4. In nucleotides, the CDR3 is TGTGCCAGCAGTCGACTAGCAAGCTCCTACAATGAGCAGTTCTTC. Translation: CASSRLASSYNEQFF.

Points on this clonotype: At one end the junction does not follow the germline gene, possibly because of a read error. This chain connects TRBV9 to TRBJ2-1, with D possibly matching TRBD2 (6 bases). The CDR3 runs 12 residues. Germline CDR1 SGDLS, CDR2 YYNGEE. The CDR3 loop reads CASGGEYSEQFF. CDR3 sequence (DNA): TGTGCCAGCGGAGGGGAGTACAGTGAGCAGTTTTTC.

CDR3: CATSDSGRDDPNEQFF. In DNA form, the CDR3 reads TGTGCCACCAGTGATTCAGGGCGGGACGATCCCAATGAGCAGTTCTTC. This sequence joins TRBV24-1 and TRBJ2-1; TRBD2 is a possible D gene (6 bases). Deletions cut 2 bases from V and 6 bases from J, with 16 bases between. Germline V gene data show CDR1 as KGHDR and CDR2 as SFDVKD. CDR3 length: 16 amino acids.

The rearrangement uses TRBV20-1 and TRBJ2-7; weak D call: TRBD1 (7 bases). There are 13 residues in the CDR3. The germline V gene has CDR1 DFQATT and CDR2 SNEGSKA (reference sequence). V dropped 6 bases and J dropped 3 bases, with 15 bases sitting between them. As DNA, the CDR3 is TGCAGTGCCGTTACAGGGGAGGACTACGAGCAGTACTTC. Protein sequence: CSAVTGEDYEQYF.

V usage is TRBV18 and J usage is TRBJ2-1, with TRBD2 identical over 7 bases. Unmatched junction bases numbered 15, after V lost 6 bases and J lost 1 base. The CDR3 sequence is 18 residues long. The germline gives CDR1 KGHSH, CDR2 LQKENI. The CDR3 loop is CASSPSRGAGVSYNEQFF. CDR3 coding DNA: TGTGCCAGCTCCCCCAGTAGAGGGGCGGGAGTGTCCTACAATGAGCAGTTCTTC.